This T cell receptor beta chain was observed in a study of cytomegalovirus exposure and HLA in healthy donors. PCR employed 60 Vbeta and 13 Jbeta primers. As processed by the authors: Approximately 73 million unique TCR beta chains, about 12 million shared, were counted in a later analysis. Clones were read by immunoSEQ multiplex PCR, and TCRdb kept only the in-frame ones, dropping some. V and J calls and clone size are as listed in that table; D and trimming were resolved from the DNA. The sample gives more than 110,000 clones, nearly 10% of which show up once; 1.5% to 2% is in the top ten. In the case of this clone: Its antigen remains unidentified.

Study observations and caveats: According to a later analysis, donors in an Asian-associated ancestry cluster reportedly had fewer N-insertions than the approximately 720-donor mean. Clonal expansion was found to be greater in HLA-associated TCR beta chains than in equally common others in a later analysis. The only immune exposure information that was available was CMV serostatus.

This CDR3 comprises 15 residues. V shed 3 bases, J shed 7 bases, and the junction held 6 bases outside the gene matches. CDR1 and CDR2 (germline): SGDLS, YYNGEE. The chain links TRBV9 to TRBJ2-1; 11 nucleotides agree with TRBD1. The sequencing sample was made of PBMCs. The sequence was collected from a man aged 45-65 years in good health and CMV-seronegative. The CDR3 DNA reads TGTGCCAGCAGCGCCGGACAGGGGGCTTGGAATGAGCAGTTCTTC. It codes for CASSAGQGAWNEQFF.